A selection of T cell receptor beta chains follows, all from one sample in a study of cytomegalovirus exposure and HLA in healthy donors. Profiling relied on immunoSEQ multiplex PCR, and the TCRdb table lists in-frame clones only, not all of them. The table lists about 120,000 clones, about 68% of them singletons. Sequences were obtained from PBMCs. The receptor source for this set is a woman aged 45 to 65 in good health and CMV-seropositive. Both conserved end residues are part of each CDR3. The D gene is left open where the match is weak. Clone size appears in some rows only: once, few, many, or a class for an expanded clone.

>TRBD1|TRBV4-1|TRBJ2-1|NA
CASSHHRDRAGDEQFF
TGCGCCAGCAGCCACCACAGGGACAGGGCGGGGGATGAGCAGTTCTTC
>NA|TRBV7-2|TRBJ1-5|NA
CASSPGRASNQPQHF
TGTGCCAGCAGCCCCGGGAGGGCTAGCAATCAGCCCCAGCATTTT
>TRBD1|TRBV9|TRBJ1-2|NA
CASSDGTGVGYTF
TGTGCCAGCAGCGATGGGACAGGGGTAGGCTACACCTTC
>NA|TRBV10-3|TRBJ2-1|NA
CAISESGGTYNEQFF
TGTGCCATCAGTGAGTCGGGGGGGACATACAATGAGCAGTTCTTC
>NA|TRBV11-2|TRBJ1-1|NA
CASSLVGQGIAEAFF
TGTGCCAGCAGCTTAGTAGGTCAGGGAATCGCTGAAGCTTTCTTT
>TRBD1|TRBV9|TRBJ1-5|NA
CASSVGDRPDQPQHF
TGTGCCAGCAGCGTAGGGGACAGACCAGATCAGCCCCAGCATTTT
>NA|TRBV29-1|TRBJ2-3|NA
CSVELGRRGTDTQYF
TGCAGCGTTGAATTGGGTAGGCGGGGCACAGATACGCAGTATTTT
>TRBD1|TRBV5-5|TRBJ1-5|few
CASSRDSTLYSNQPQHF
TGTGCCAGCAGCCGGGACAGCACACTTTATAGCAATCAGCCCCAGCATTTT
>NA|TRBV2|TRBJ1-5|NA
CASSEGTQNQPQHF
TGTGCCAGCAGTGAAGGGACACAAAATCAGCCCCAGCATTTT
>TRBD1|TRBV6-1|TRBJ1-6|NA
CASSAWDSNNSPLHF
TGTGCCAGCAGTGCCTGGGACAGCAATAATTCACCCCTCCACTTT
>NA|TRBV2|TRBJ2-1|few
CASAQGYYNEQFF
TGTGCCAGTGCACAGGGCTACTACAATGAGCAGTTCTTC
>TRBD1|TRBV6-5|TRBJ2-7|NA
CASSTGTGRVYEQYF
TGTGCCAGCAGCACGGGGACAGGGAGGGTCTACGAGCAGTACTTC
>TRBD1|TRBV7-8|TRBJ1-5|NA
CASSLGQGALNQPQHF
TGTGCCAGCAGCTTAGGGCAGGGGGCCCTAAATCAGCCCCAGCATTTT
>TRBD1|TRBV5-3|TRBJ1-3|NA
CARSTGDRASSGNTIYF
TGTGCCAGAAGTACCGGGGACAGGGCCTCCTCTGGAAACACCATATATTTT
>NA|TRBV2|TRBJ1-1|NA
CASSEEAGTNTEAFF
TGTGCCAGCAGTGAAGAGGCAGGGACTAACACTGAAGCTTTCTTT
>TRBD2|TRBV2|TRBJ2-1|NA
CASSESSGGGNEQFF
TGTGCCAGCAGTGAAAGCAGCGGGGGGGGGAATGAGCAGTTCTTC
>TRBD2|TRBV4-2|TRBJ2-1|NA
CASSQLAVGDNEQFF
TGTGCCAGCAGCCAACTAGCGGTGGGTGATAATGAGCAGTTCTTC
>TRBD2|TRBV7-3|TRBJ2-1|NA
CASSSTSGVSYNEQFF
TGTGCCAGCAGCTCGACTAGCGGGGTTTCCTACAATGAGCAGTTCTTC
>TRBD1|TRBV5-1|TRBJ1-1|NA
CASSQDRGEAFF
TGCGCCAGCAGCCAGGACAGGGGGGAGGCTTTCTTT
>NA|TRBV27|TRBJ2-7|NA
CASSLTGLEQYF
TGTGCCAGCAGTTTGACGGGACTCGAGCAGTACTTC
>TRBD1|TRBV10-3|TRBJ1-1|few
CAISGTGAFIEAFF
TGTGCCATCAGTGGGACAGGGGCCTTTATTGAAGCTTTCTTT
>NA|TRBV4-1|TRBJ1-5|NA
CASSQEGSSNQPQHF
TGCGCCAGCAGCCAAGAGGGCAGTAGCAATCAGCCCCAGCATTTT
>NA|TRBV25-1|TRBJ1-1|NA
CASSDSLRSNTEAFF
TGTGCCAGCAGTGACTCCCTTCGGTCGAACACTGAAGCTTTCTTT
>NA|TRBV6-5|TRBJ1-1|NA
CASSKQGKAFF
TGTGCCAGCAGTAAACAGGGAAAGGCTTTCTTT
>TRBD2|TRBV7-2|TRBJ2-1|NA
CASSSLAGWLNEQFF
TGTGCCAGCAGCTCACTAGCGGGATGGCTCAATGAGCAGTTCTTC
>NA|TRBV19|TRBJ1-5|NA
CASRVEQGSASNQPQHF
TGTGCCAGTAGGGTTGAACAGGGATCGGCAAGCAATCAGCCCCAGCATTTT
>NA|TRBV2|TRBJ2-7|NA
CASSAGSSYEQYF
TGTGCCAGCAGCGCGGGTAGCTCCTACGAGCAGTACTTC
>NA|TRBV10-3|TRBJ2-2|NA
CAIGGTANTGELFF
TGTGCCATCGGAGGGACAGCGAACACCGGGGAGCTGTTTTTT
>TRBD1|TRBV27|TRBJ2-3|NA
CASSSGQGARTDTQYF
TGTGCCAGCAGTTCGGGACAGGGGGCAAGGACAGATACGCAGTATTTT
>NA|TRBV7-2|TRBJ1-2|NA
CASSLPRSAGLYGYTF
TGTGCCAGCAGCTTACCACGCTCCGCGGGGCTTTATGGCTACACCTTC
>TRBD2|TRBV19|TRBJ2-2|NA
CASSIRGGDTGELFF
TGTGCCAGTAGTATTCGGGGGGGCGACACCGGGGAGCTGTTTTTT
>TRBD1|TRBV5-1|TRBJ2-7|NA
CASTSGTGAYEQYF
TGCGCCAGCACCTCCGGGACAGGGGCCTACGAGCAGTACTTC
>NA|TRBV7-2|TRBJ2-1|NA
CASSLQESSYNEQFF
TGTGCCAGCAGTCTACAGGAGAGCTCCTACAATGAGCAGTTCTTC
>TRBD2|TRBV30|TRBJ2-2|few
CAWSEREGGELFF
TGTGCCTGGAGTGAGCGGGAGGGGGGGGAGCTGTTTTTT
>TRBD2|TRBV6-5|TRBJ2-1|NA
CASTPTSGRNNEQFF
TGTGCCAGCACTCCCACAAGCGGGAGAAACAATGAGCAGTTCTTC
>TRBD2|TRBV5-4|TRBJ2-1|once
CASSLEGGGSYNEQFF
TGTGCCAGCAGCTTGGAGGGCGGGGGCTCCTACAATGAGCAGTTCTTC
>NA|TRBV10-3|TRBJ1-1|NA
CAISENSLLNTEAFF
TGTGCCATCAGTGAAAACAGCTTGTTGAACACTGAAGCTTTCTTT
>NA|TRBV7-9|TRBJ2-7|NA
CASSLDSSYEQYF
TGTGCCAGCAGCTTAGACAGCTCCTACGAGCAGTACTTC
>NA|TRBV27|TRBJ1-5|NA
CASRRTGQNGNQPQHF
TGTGCCAGCAGACGAACAGGACAGAACGGCAATCAGCCCCAGCATTTT
>TRBD1|TRBV6-1|TRBJ2-1|few
CATGQGGNTDDEQFF
TGTGCCACCGGACAGGGGGGAAACACCGACGATGAGCAGTTCTTC
>NA|TRBV7-9|TRBJ1-3|NA
CASSSLGGEQISGNTIYF
TGTGCCAGCAGCTCCTTAGGGGGGGAGCAGATCTCTGGAAACACCATATATTTT
>NA|TRBV5-4|TRBJ2-3|NA
CASSLQSDTQYF
TGTGCCAGCAGCTTGCAATCAGATACGCAGTATTTT
>NA|TRBV7-8|TRBJ2-7|NA
CASSLAAVTSGIEQYF
TGTGCCAGCAGCTTAGCGGCGGTGACTAGTGGGATTGAGCAGTACTTC
>NA|TRBV4-3|TRBJ1-4|few
CASSQGSHNEKLFF
TGCGCCAGCAGCCAAGGTAGCCACAATGAAAAACTGTTTTTT
>TRBD2|TRBV5-1|TRBJ2-5|NA
CASRTSGGPQETQYF
TGCGCCAGCAGAACTAGCGGGGGCCCCCAAGAGACCCAGTACTTC
>TRBD2|TRBV5-1|TRBJ2-7|NA
CASNSRASGSPSSYEQYF
TGCGCCAGCAATTCTAGGGCTAGCGGTAGCCCTAGCTCCTACGAGCAGTACTTC
>NA|TRBV11-2|TRBJ2-6|few
CASSPNSLSGANVLTF
TGTGCCAGCAGCCCCAACAGCCTCTCTGGGGCCAACGTCCTGACTTTC
>NA|TRBV10-3|TRBJ1-5|once
CAISANLDSSNQPQHF
TGTGCCATCAGTGCTAACCTGGACAGCAGCAATCAGCCCCAGCATTTT
>TRBD2|TRBV2|TRBJ2-1|NA
CASSDRASGSYEQFF
TGTGCCAGCAGTGATCGAGCTAGCGGGAGCTATGAGCAGTTCTTC
>TRBD1|TRBV5-1|TRBJ2-3|NA
CASSLQQGASTDTQYF
TGCGCCAGCAGCTTGCAACAGGGGGCCAGCACAGATACGCAGTATTTT
>NA|TRBV10-3|TRBJ2-7|NA
CAISGIRTRITYEQYF
TGTGCCATCAGTGGGATAAGAACTAGAATAACCTACGAGCAGTACTTC
>NA|TRBV4-2|TRBJ2-1|NA
CASSPSVAAGADEQFF
TGTGCCAGCAGCCCATCAGTAGCAGCAGGGGCTGATGAGCAGTTCTTC